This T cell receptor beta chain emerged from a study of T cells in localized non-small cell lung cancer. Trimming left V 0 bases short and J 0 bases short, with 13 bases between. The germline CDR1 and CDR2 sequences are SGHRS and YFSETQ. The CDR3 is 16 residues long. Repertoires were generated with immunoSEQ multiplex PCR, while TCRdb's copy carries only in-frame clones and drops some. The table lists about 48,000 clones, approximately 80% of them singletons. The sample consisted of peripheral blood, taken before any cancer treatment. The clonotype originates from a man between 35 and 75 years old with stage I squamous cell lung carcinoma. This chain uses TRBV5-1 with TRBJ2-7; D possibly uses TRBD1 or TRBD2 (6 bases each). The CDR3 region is CASSLATGALSYEQYF. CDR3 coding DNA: TGCGCCAGCAGCTTGGCCACGGGGGCTCTCTCCTACGAGCAGTACTTC.